The clone carrying this T cell receptor beta chain was counted only a few times. Its antigen remains unidentified. Diagnosis relied on clinical symptoms, serum thyroxine and TRAb, thyroid ultrasound and orbital computed tomography. The CDR3 has 18 amino acids. Germline lookup yields CDR1 MNHEY and CDR2 SVGEGT. V shed 5 bases, J shed 2 bases, and the junction held 12 bases outside the gene matches. This sample stems from a study of T cells in Graves' hyperthyroidism and ophthalmopathy. Study-wide context: Blood from the periphery was taken at initial diagnosis, before any treatment. Study-wide results and limits: In the analysis, a 13 V-J model separated ophthalmopathy from stable hyperthyroidism.

TCR beta CDR3 regions were amplified from RNA transcripts. During a first-round RT-PCR of the TCR CDR3, the HTBI primer set was used. From the multiplex PCR reads, TCRdb called clonotypes with MiXCR, one entry per CDR3 protein. Here the sample spans 530,000 or so distinct CDR3 sequences, around a quarter being singletons. This sequence joins TRBV6-2 or TRBV6-3 and TRBJ2-6; 7 positions match TRBD1. Sequenced: blood. The sequence was collected from a woman aged 25 to 39 with Graves' ophthalmopathy. Here the CDR3 reads CASSTRQGPDPGANVLTF. The DNA for the CDR3 is TGTGCCAGCAGTACCCGACAGGGCCCTGATCCTGGGGCCAACGTCCTGACTTTC.